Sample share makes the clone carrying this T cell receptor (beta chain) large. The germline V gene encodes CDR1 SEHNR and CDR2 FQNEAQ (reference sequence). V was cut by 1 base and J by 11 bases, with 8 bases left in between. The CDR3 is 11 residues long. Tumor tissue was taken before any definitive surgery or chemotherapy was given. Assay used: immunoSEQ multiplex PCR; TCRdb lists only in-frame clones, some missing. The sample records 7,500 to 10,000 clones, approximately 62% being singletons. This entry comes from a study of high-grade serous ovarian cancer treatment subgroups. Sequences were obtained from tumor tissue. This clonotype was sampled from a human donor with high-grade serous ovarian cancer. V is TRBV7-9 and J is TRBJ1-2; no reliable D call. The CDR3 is CASSLGSVYTF. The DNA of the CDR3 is TGTGCCAGCAGCTTAGGGTCCGTTTACACCTTC.